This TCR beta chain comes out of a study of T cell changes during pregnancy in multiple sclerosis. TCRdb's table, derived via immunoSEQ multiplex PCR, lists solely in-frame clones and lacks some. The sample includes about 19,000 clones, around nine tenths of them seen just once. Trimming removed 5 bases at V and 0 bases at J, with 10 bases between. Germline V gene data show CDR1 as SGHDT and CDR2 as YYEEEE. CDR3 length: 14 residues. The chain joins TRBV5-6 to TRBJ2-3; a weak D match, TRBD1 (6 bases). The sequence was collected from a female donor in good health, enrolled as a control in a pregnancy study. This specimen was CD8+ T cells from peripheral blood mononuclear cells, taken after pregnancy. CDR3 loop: CASSLTGSTDTQYF. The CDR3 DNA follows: TGTGCCAGCAGTTTGACAGGAAGCACAGATACGCAGTATTTT.